A single sample is the source of the 21 T cell receptor beta chains below, sequenced in a study of blood T cell repertoires in COVID-19 (dated by TCRdb to about 2020). Receptor amplification or capture employed the immunoSEQ multiplex PCR assay. This is the immuneACCESS table as TCRdb keeps it, with only in-frame sequences that have V and J called. A part of the clones is gone; compared with another copy, unresolved V genes explain less than half, and the rest is unexplained. The sample data list about 280,000 clones, and around 88% of these were observed just once. Roughly 1.9% of the sample is taken by the ten largest. Sequenced: peripheral blood. The source of these receptors is a young woman who had recovered from COVID-19.

CDR3 DNA: TGTGCCAGCAGTGAACTGACAGGGAAGGTCCAAGAGACCCAGTACTTC. Protein: CASSELTGKVQETQYF. This rearrangement joins TRBV25-1 to TRBJ2-5; the match to TRBD1 covers 7 bases. With 2 bases clipped from V and 1 base from J, the junction kept 7 bases outside the gene matches. Per the germline V gene, CDR1 is MGHDK and CDR2 is SYGVNS. This CDR3 has 16 amino acids.

This chain uses TRBV29-1 with TRBJ1-5; perhaps TRBD1 as D (5 bases). This CDR3 has 13 residues. Deletions cut 4 bases from V and 5 bases from J, with 12 bases between. Germline assignment: CDR1 SQVTM and CDR2 ANQGSEA. CDR3 in DNA: TGCAGCGTTGGGGGACTGAGTGATCAGCCCCAGCATTTT. This sequence encodes CSVGGLSDQPQHF.

V and J are TRBV25-1 and TRBJ1-6; 7 bases agree with TRBD1. V was pared by 3 bases and J by 10 bases, with 9 bases of the junction left unmatched. The V gene's germline CDR1 is MGHDK and CDR2 SYGVNS. CDR3 length: 15 amino acids. CDR3 loop: CASSESTGVRSPLHF. The CDR3 region has the DNA TGTGCCAGCAGTGAGTCAACAGGGGTTAGGTCACCCCTCCACTTT.

With respect to this clone: This specimen includes other DNA sequences encoding the same CDR3. This chain connects TRBV29-1 to TRBJ1-1; tentatively, D is TRBD1 (5 bases). The V gene's germline CDR1 is SQVTM and CDR2 ANQGSEA. Trimming stripped 6 bases from V and 1 base from J, with 6 bases between. The CDR3 covers 11 residues. The CDR3 sequence is CSVTGNTEAFF. The CDR3 DNA sequence: TGCAGCGTAACAGGGAACACTGAAGCTTTCTTT.

The chain joins TRBV6-2 or TRBV6-3 to TRBJ2-7, with 8 bases fitting TRBD2. V was clipped by 6 bases and J by 3 bases; unmatched bases: 10. The CDR3 sequence is 15 residues long. The V gene's germline CDR1 is MNHEY and CDR2 SVGEGT. Written as DNA, the CDR3 is TGTGCCAGCAGCCCGAAGCAGAGCGGGGGCTACGAGCAGTACTTC. Translated, it gives CASSPKQSGGYEQYF.

This chain connects TRBV5-1 to TRBJ1-2; the D gene is possibly TRBD1 (5 bases). V lost 5 bases and J lost 8, with 25 bases in between. CDR1 and CDR2 from the germline V gene are SGHRS and YFSETQ. CDR3 length: 16 residues. The CDR3: CASSQDSPPRLQGYTF. As DNA, the CDR3 is TGCGCCAGCAGTCAAGACAGCCCTCCCAGGCTTCAAGGCTACACCTTC. Full variable domain (remainder filled in from reference TRBV5-1 and TRBJ1-2): KAGVTQTPRYLIKTRGQQVTLSCSPISGHRSVSWYQQTPGQGLQFLFEYFSETQRNKGNFPGRFSGRQFSNSRSEMNVSTLELGDSALYLCASSQDSPPRLQGYTFGSGTRLTVV.

This clone was seen a single time. The gene calls are TRBV18 and TRBJ2-2; tentative D call: TRBD1 (6 bases). V lost 4 bases and J lost 5, with 8 bases in between. In germline, CDR1 is KGHSH, CDR2 LQKENI. CDR3 length: 13 amino acids. As DNA, the CDR3 is TGTGCCAGCTCACGAGGGGGAACCGGGGAGCTGTTTTTT. Encoded protein: CASSRGGTGELFF.

This chain joins TRBV18 and TRBJ2-7, with a tentative D call TRBD1 (5 bases). Trimming left V 3 bases short and J 6 bases short, with 6 bases between. Germline lookup yields CDR1 KGHSH and CDR2 LQKENI. The CDR3 covers 11 residues. The DNA for the CDR3 is TGTGCCAGCTCACCGGACACCGAGCAGTACTTC. Encoded protein: CASSPDTEQYF.

This chain joins TRBV10-3 and TRBJ2-2; 9 bases are a match to TRBD1. The CDR3 consists of 15 residues. The V gene end was trimmed by 11 bases and the J gene end by 5 bases; junction bases not matched to a gene: 12. Germline assignment: CDR1 ENHRY and CDR2 SYGVKD. The CDR3 DNA reads as TGTGCCTCGGGTAGGGGACAGGGAGGGACCGGGGAGCTGTTTTTT. Translated, it gives CASGRGQGGTGELFF.

V is TRBV7-2 and J is TRBJ2-7; TRBD2 matches 7 bases. This CDR3 is built from 14 residues. Germline V gene lookup returns CDR1 SGHTA and CDR2 FQGNSA. The V gene end was trimmed by 0 bases and the J gene end by 6 bases; junction bases not matched to a gene: 5. In DNA form, the CDR3 reads TGTGCCAGCAGCTTAGCGGCGGGAGCCCCCGAGCAGTACTTC. Protein: CASSLAAGAPEQYF.

The chain uses TRBV9 and TRBJ2-3, with TRBD2 identical over 8 bases. The CDR3 spans 16 residues. The V gene end was trimmed by 0 bases and the J gene end by 5 bases; junction bases not matched to a gene: 8. Germline V lookup: CDR1 SGDLS, CDR2 YYNGEE. This chain's CDR3 is CASSVGSGRVEDTQYF. The CDR3 DNA reads TGTGCCAGCAGCGTAGGGAGCGGGAGAGTAGAAGATACGCAGTATTTT.

J is TRBJ1-2 and V is TRBV28; D is unclear. Trimming took 5 bases from V and 2 from J, leaving 18 bases between them. Per germline, CDR1 MDHEN and CDR2 SYDVKM. The CDR3 has 16 amino acids. CDR3 coding DNA: TGTGCCAGCAGTCCGGCGGGTGAGGGAGGGAACTATGGCTACACCTTC. Amino acid sequence: CASSPAGEGGNYGYTF.

This chain joins TRBV5-1 and TRBJ2-7; 10 nucleotides align to TRBD1. The germline gives CDR1 SGHRS, CDR2 YFSETQ. The ends lost 0 bases at V and 2 bases at J; junction bases unmatched: 2. The CDR3 sequence is 15 residues long. The CDR3 DNA reads as TGCGCCAGCAGCTTGGGGGGACAGGGGACCTACGAGCAGTACTTC. Encoded protein: CASSLGGQGTYEQYF.

CDR3 amino acids: CASSSLAGGREQFF. The CDR3 DNA sequence: TGTGCCAGCAGCTCCCTAGCGGGGGGGCGTGAGCAGTTCTTC. The chain links TRBV7-9 to TRBJ2-1; TRBD2 agrees at 12 bases. With 4 bases clipped from V and 9 bases from J, the junction kept 4 bases outside the gene matches. Per the germline V gene, CDR1 is SEHNR and CDR2 is FQNEAQ (reference sequence). The CDR3 consists of 14 residues.

This clone has just a few counts. The V gene is TRBV16, the J gene TRBJ2-7, with D possibly TRBD1 on 6 matching bases. Germline CDR1 is KGHSY and CDR2 is FQNENV. With 5 bases removed from V and 1 base from J, the gap between germline ends came to 15 bases. This CDR3 comprises 15 residues. The CDR3 loop reads CASSGSETGSYEQYF. The CDR3 nucleotides are TGTGCCAGCAGCGGAAGCGAGACAGGATCCTACGAGCAGTACTTC.

The genes are TRBV3-1 (or the pseudogene TRBV3-2) and TRBJ1-2; D is ambiguous. Germline CDR1 and CDR2: LGHDT and YNNKEL (reference sequence). Trimming cost V 1 base and J 8 bases, with 14 bases left between them. CDR3 size: 14 residues. The CDR3 region has the DNA TGTGCCAGCAGCCAAGGGGAGGGATCCGCGGGCTACACCTTC. Encoded protein: CASSQGEGSAGYTF.

The chain employs TRBV27 and TRBJ2-5; D is unclear. V lost 4 bases to trimming and J lost 5 bases, with 14 bases between them. Germline V lookup: CDR1 MNHEY, CDR2 SMNVEV (reference sequence). The length of the CDR3 is 14 residues. DNA for the CDR3: TGTGCCAGCAGTTACTCTCCCGGCGGCGAGACCCAGTACTTC. This translates into CASSYSPGGETQYF.

This clone has only a few counts. The V and J genes are TRBV6-5 and TRBJ1-1; D unclear. CDR1 is MNHEY and CDR2 is SVGAGI in the germline V gene. This CDR3 is 13 amino acids long. The ends were cut back, 5 bases at V and 0 bases at J, with 7 bases in the middle. In nucleotides, the CDR3 is TGTGCCAGCAGTATAGACATGAACACTGAAGCTTTCTTT. It codes for CASSIDMNTEAFF.

In this sample, this clone turned up once. The genes are TRBV28 and TRBJ2-3; 8 positions match TRBD1. The germline V gene has CDR1 MDHEN and CDR2 SYDVKM. The CDR3 has 13 amino acids. The ends lost 10 bases at V and 5 bases at J; junction bases unmatched: 8. The CDR3 loop is CATVQGAVDTQYF. CDR3 bases: TGTGCCACGGTCCAGGGGGCTGTAGATACGCAGTATTTT.

The chain has TRBV28 and TRBJ2-2; weak D call: TRBD1 (5 bases). V lost 5 bases and J 5 bases, leaving 12 bases between the germline ends. The CDR3 is 14 amino acids. CDR1 and CDR2 (germline): MDHEN, SYDVKM. CDR3 residues: CASSTRVKTGELFF. The DNA of the CDR3 is TGTGCCAGCAGTACCAGGGTCAAGACCGGGGAGCTGTTTTTT.

V is TRBV19 and J is TRBJ1-3; the D gene is possibly TRBD1 (5 bases). Germline CDR1 reads LNHDA; CDR2 reads SQIVND (reference sequence). Trimming removed 3 bases at V and 4 bases at J, with 13 bases between. CDR3 length equals 15 residues. DNA of the CDR3: TGTGCCAGTAGTATCATCTGGGGCACCGGAAACACCATATATTTT. It is translated as CASSIIWGTGNTIYF.